This T cell receptor (beta chain) emerged from a study of identifying expanded T cells in peripheral blood. Profiling relied on immunoSEQ multiplex PCR, and the TCRdb table lists in-frame clones only, not all of them. The table has around 85,000 clones, roughly 91% seen once. Per germline, CDR1 MNHNS and CDR2 SASEGT. With 7 bases removed from V and 2 bases from J, the gap between germline ends came to 12 bases. The CDR3 has 14 amino acids. This chain uses TRBV6-1 with TRBJ1-3, with a weak D call TRBD1 (5 bases). Sequences were obtained from blood. This TCR was recovered from a person between 18 and 75 years old in good health. In DNA form, the CDR3 reads TGTGCCAGCATAGGCAGGGTCACTGGAAACACCATATATTTT. Encoded protein: CASIGRVTGNTIYF.